Described below is a single TCR beta chain sequence and its context. This record belongs to a study of blood T cell repertoires in COVID-19. In the study overall: Whether acute or convalescent, the COVID-19 samples came from the United States, Italy and Spain. In each case, the material was cDNA or gDNA derived from T cells, B-cell-depleted T cells, or PBMCs.

TCRdb keeps only in-frame clones here, not all; method: immunoSEQ multiplex PCR. The table lists some 160,000 clones, around 87% of them singletons. The receptor comes from a woman aged 80 or over with COVID-19, enrolled during active disease. The sequenced sample consisted of peripheral blood.

CDR3 in DNA: TGTGCCAGCTCAGAACAGGGAACCGCTAATTCACCCCTCCACTTT. Protein product: CASSEQGTANSPLHF. The V and J genes are TRBV19 and TRBJ1-6; tentative D call: TRBD1 (6 bases). Germline CDR1 is LNHDA and CDR2 is SQIVND (reference sequence). The CDR3 spans 15 residues. Trimming took off 9 bases at V and 6 bases at J, with 18 bases between the two ends.